Listed below are T cell receptor beta chains from one sample, sequenced in a study of siplizumab effects on memory and regulatory T cells. The repertoire was sequenced with immunoSEQ multiplex PCR; TCRdb's copy has only in-frame clones and lacks some. The sample has over 1,000 clones, under 85% seen once. Material: TEMRA CD8+ T cells sorted from blood. All receptors derive from a human donor in good health. The CDR3 runs from the conserved cysteine through the conserved F or W. D genes are given only for firm matches. Size values are once, few and many counts, or a class for expanded clones, and some rows have none.

abundance: -; j_gene: TRBJ2-7; d_gene: TRBD1; v_gene: TRBV2; CDR3nt: TGTGCCAGCAGGGCCTGGACAGGAAACGAGCAGTACTTC; CDR3aa: CASRAWTGNEQYF
abundance: -; j_gene: TRBJ2-3; d_gene: -; v_gene: TRBV19; CDR3nt: TGTGCCAGTAGTCCTTGGGAAGGGGCAGATACGCAGTATTTT; CDR3aa: CASSPWEGADTQYF
abundance: -; j_gene: TRBJ1-1; d_gene: TRBD1; v_gene: TRBV6-1; CDR3nt: TGTGCCAGCAGTGCGGGACAGGGGGCGAACACTGAAGCTTTCTTT; CDR3aa: CASSAGQGANTEAFF
abundance: -; j_gene: TRBJ2-2; d_gene: -; v_gene: TRBV28; CDR3nt: TGTGCCAGCAGTTTACCGGGAACGGGCGGGGAGCTGTTTTTT; CDR3aa: CASSLPGTGGELFF
abundance: -; j_gene: TRBJ2-1; d_gene: TRBD2; v_gene: TRBV10-3; CDR3nt: TGTGCCATCAGATCGACTAGCGGGAACTCCTACAATGAGCAGTTCTTC; CDR3aa: CAIRSTSGNSYNEQFF
abundance: -; j_gene: TRBJ1-5; d_gene: -; v_gene: TRBV30; CDR3nt: TGTGCCTGGAGTGCCTGGCGGGGACAAGGTCAGCCCCAGCATTTT; CDR3aa: CAWSAWRGQGQPQHF
abundance: -; j_gene: TRBJ2-7; d_gene: -; v_gene: TRBV7-9; CDR3nt: TGTGCCAGCAGCCCGGGTCACTCCTACGAGCAGTACTTC; CDR3aa: CASSPGHSYEQYF
abundance: once; j_gene: TRBJ2-2; d_gene: -; v_gene: TRBV9; CDR3nt: TGTGCCAGCAGCGCAAACCGGGACAAGAACACCGGGGAGCTGTTTTTT; CDR3aa: CASSANRDKNTGELFF
abundance: -; j_gene: TRBJ2-1; d_gene: -; v_gene: TRBV6-4; CDR3nt: TGTGCCAGCAGTGGTGAGGCAAACAATGAGCAGTTCTTC; CDR3aa: CASSGEANNEQFF
abundance: -; j_gene: TRBJ2-5; d_gene: TRBD2; v_gene: TRBV7-6; CDR3nt: TGTGCCAGCACCTCTAGCGGGAGTCAGGGAGAGACCCAGTACTTC; CDR3aa: CASTSSGSQGETQYF